A single sample gave rise to the 7 T cell receptor beta chains below, sequenced in a study of regulatory T cells in long-lasting Graves disease. Arm-PCR with iRepertoire HTBI primers amplified the CDR3 regions for these TCR beta libraries. TCRdb used MiXCR to reprocess the multiplex PCR reads, holding one entry per CDR3 protein. The repertoire holds 440,000 or so distinct CDR3 sequences, with 14% to 15% as singletons. Time point here: newly diagnosed GD, antithyroid drugs for less than 3 months. The TCR library was made from RNA extracted from PBMCs. A further study also used this sample, focusing on T cells in Graves' hyperthyroidism and ophthalmopathy.

Specimen: peripheral blood mononuclear cells (PBMCs), collected at new diagnosis, from a patient treated with antithyroid drugs. Receptors originate from a woman in her twenties or thirties with Graves disease.

This clonotype came up many times. The chain couples TRBV28 to TRBJ1-5; 9 positions agree with TRBD1. The V gene's germline CDR1 is MDHEN and CDR2 SYDVKM. Losses at the gene ends were 11 bases for V and 2 bases for J; bases not matched to a gene: 4. The CDR3 spans 13 residues. This CDR3 is CAHRGPGNQPQHF. In DNA, the CDR3 is TGTGCCCACAGGGGGCCCGGCAATCAGCCCCAGCATTTT. Full variable domain (rest looked up from reference TRBV28 and TRBJ1-5): DVKVTQSSRYLVKRTGEKVFLECVQDMDHENMFWYRQDPGLGLRLIYFSYDVKMKEKGDIPEGYSVSREKKERFSLILESASTNQTSMYLCAHRGPGNQPQHFGDGTRLSIL.

In its sample, this clonotype was seen a few times. The chain employs TRBV10-3 and TRBJ2-2; 10 nucleotides agree with TRBD2. The CDR3 extends over 14 amino acids. The germline gives CDR1 ENHRY, CDR2 SYGVKD. With 7 bases clipped from V and 3 bases from J, the junction kept 2 bases outside the gene matches. CDR3 nucleotides: TGTGCCATCAAGGGGACTAGCGACACCGGGGAGCTGTTTTTT. Residues: CAIKGTSDTGELFF.

The V and J genes are TRBV14 and TRBJ1-1, with D possibly being TRBD1 (5 bases). Deletions cut 4 bases from V and 11 bases from J, with 11 bases between. Germline lookup yields CDR1 SGHDN and CDR2 FVKESK. The CDR3 contains 11 residues. CDR3: CASSRGIRAFF. CDR3 sequence (DNA): TGTGCCAGCAGCCGGGGGATACGGGCTTTCTTT.

This clonotype was recorded at least ten times. The gene calls are TRBV15 and TRBJ2-6; 9 nucleotides agree with TRBD1. The germline gives CDR1 LNHNV, CDR2 YYDKDF (reference sequence). Trimming at V came to 5 bases and at J to 2 bases, leaving 4 bases not matched to a gene. CDR3 length: 16 residues. CDR3 loop: CATSGRQGAGANVLTF. In nucleotides, the CDR3 is TGTGCCACCAGCGGCAGACAGGGGGCTGGGGCCAACGTCCTGACTTTC.

V usage is TRBV19 and J usage is TRBJ1-2, with 7 positions matching TRBD1. Trimming at V came to 8 bases and at J to 2 bases, leaving 11 bases not matched to a gene. Germline assignment: CDR1 LNHDA and CDR2 SQIVND (reference sequence). This CDR3 has 15 residues. This CDR3 is CASGGQVNENYGYTF. Here the CDR3 DNA reads TGTGCCAGTGGTGGACAGGTGAATGAAAACTATGGCTACACCTTC.

This clonotype occurred many times. V is TRBV2 and J is TRBJ2-7; unclear D gene. The CDR3 runs 15 residues. Germline CDR1 is SNHLY and CDR2 is FYNNEI. V was pared by 2 bases and J by 0 bases, with 11 bases between. CDR3 nucleotides: TGTGCCAGCAGTGAATCTAAATCAAGCTCCTACGAGCAGTACTTC. As protein: CASSESKSSSYEQYF.

This clonotype was counted ten times or more. The V gene is TRBV9, the J gene TRBJ1-4; D ambiguous. The CDR3 covers 18 residues. The germline CDR1 and CDR2 sequences are SGDLS and YYNGEE. V gave up 0 bases and J gave up 0 bases, with 15 bases separating them. The CDR3 is CASSVESMDSATNEKLFF. The CDR3 DNA reads TGTGCCAGCAGCGTAGAATCGATGGACTCGGCAACTAATGAAAAACTGTTTTTT.